This paragraph covers one T cell receptor beta chain sequence. This receptor's antigen is unknown. Nothing much larger sits one base from this clone, and base qualities are not available. TCR beta libraries were generated from genomic DNA with the immunoSEQ kit, following the manufacturer's recommendations. To prepare libraries, a first multiplex PCR with proprietary primers was run, followed by a second PCR that added unique barcodes, and a bead cleanup was done after each round. Each sample batch included a kit-provided positive control reaction and a negative control reaction. The final libraries underwent checking on an Agilent 4200 TapeStation D1000 ScreenTape, volumetric pooling, and quantification by qPCR. Sequencing was performed on an Illumina NextSeq500 with a MidOutput 150-cycle cartridge, and 156 Read1 and 15 Index1 cycles were run with kit custom primers. The pooled library was loaded at about 1 pM, and 20% PhiX control was spiked in. Under the source paper's analysis protocol: Vendor-processed data were analyzed in R, with a clonotype defined as all T cells sharing the same CDR3 nucleotide sequence. For clone abundance analyses, frequencies were normalized to the 10,000 most abundant clones in each sample. Public T cell clones, which averaged fewer than five per sample, were excluded before analysis. Dominant motifs were analyzed with ImmunoMap using the PAM10 matrix, a gap penalty of 30, and a homology threshold of 0.3, and motifs with a cumulative frequency of at least 0.01 were considered dominant. An abundance difference of at least 32-fold between compartments was the criterion for calling clonotypes tumor-enriched or baseline blood-enriched. Similarity between tumor and blood repertoires was quantified using the Baroni-Urbani and Buser coefficient, and groups were compared with two-tailed Wilcoxon tests in R. TCRdb provides this immuneACCESS table in a form limited to in-frame rearrangements. Some clones are lacking; in checked studies, under half of them reflect an unresolved V gene, and why the rest are absent is not known. V and J calls and clone size come straight from that table; D and trimming were deduced from the DNA. The sample has 15,000 to 20,000 clones on record, around 55% of them singletons. Of the sample, about an eighth is held by the ten largest clones.

The data were obtained in a study of radiation and T cells in renal cell carcinoma (TCRdb year 2020). Context from the whole study: In total, roughly 53 samples underwent TCR beta sequencing: some 25 tumors plus 27 peripheral blood samples. In the 53 samples combined, some 4,000,000 unique CDR3 nucleotide sequences were found, encoding 2 million to 3 million unique CDR3 amino acid sequences. General findings and caveats noted by the study authors: Effects of radiation dose or scheduling on the TCR repertoire could not be addressed with the single-armed trial design. Higher TCR clonality was observed in irradiated tumors than in controls, with an average of roughly 54% of the repertoire accounted for by the top 100 clonotypes, compared with roughly 40% in nephrectomy-only tumors. Intratumoral heterogeneity went uncaptured because the only tumor material available was small regions of about 1 g. Top tumor clonotypes rose in blood from baseline to 2 weeks post-radiation, then contracted by 4 weeks, suggesting transient expansion of tumor-resident clones. A greater number of dominant CDR3 motifs was detected in irradiated tumors than in control tumors, and a larger share of the repertoire was occupied by these motifs in irradiated tumors than in control tumors. Because pretreatment tumor biopsies were not available, the baseline intratumoral presence of clonotypes could not be determined.

In the paper's terms, the time point label means: tumor resected at nephrectomy. Sample treatment or condition, as interpreted from the label and publication: 15 Gy SBRT to primary tumor, nephrectomy 4 weeks later. Samples were obtained from a clinical trial, in which 15 Gy stereotactic body radiation therapy was delivered to primary renal cell carcinomas and nephrectomy was performed 4 weeks later. Every patient's renal cell carcinoma showed clear cell pathology. Tumors were mechanically dissociated, digested with collagenase/hyaluronidase at 37 °C, processed in gentleMACS C tubes, and stored in liquid nitrogen. Genomic DNA for TCR sequencing was prepared using the QIAamp DNA Blood Mini Kit (Qiagen). Samples were included in the analyses only if all quality control checks were passed. The clonotype originates from a man aged 45-60 years with renal cell carcinoma. The sequences come from tumor tissue, collected from a patient whose treatment included radiotherapy and nephrectomy.

For the CDR3, the sequence is CASSQGPAGYEQYF. The sequenced DNA is TGCGCCAGCAGCCAAGGTCCGGCAGGCTACGAGCAGTACTTC. This receptor chain uses TRBV4-1 and TRBJ2-7, with no confident D gene call. Sequences MGHRA (CDR1) and YSYEKL (CDR2) are obtained from the germline V gene. At the junction V is shortened by 1 base and J by 3 bases, with 10 bases in between. Its CDR3 holds 14 amino acids, cysteine through phenylalanine. Only the CDR3 region is kept as DNA, spanning 42 bases read in frame from base 1.